This is a list of T cell receptor beta chains from one sample in a study of CD8+ T cells in alopecia areata. Profiled with immunoSEQ multiplex PCR; TCRdb holds only in-frame clones, not every one. Of more than 140,000 clones listed, about 88% are singletons. The material sequenced was CD8+ T cells sorted from blood, taken at week 4, from a patient treated with tofacitinib. These receptors came from a human donor with alopecia areata. The CDR3 runs from the conserved cysteine through the conserved F or W. The D gene is left open where the match is weak. Rows give clone size only sometimes, using once, few, many, or a class for an expanded clone.

DNA	CDR3	J	V	D	size
TGCGCCAGCAGTCAATCGGACAGGAAGAATGGCTACACCTTC	CASSQSDRKNGYTF	TRBJ1-2	TRBV23-1	TRBD1	NA
TGTGCCAGCCCGAGGACAGGGACTAGCACAGATACGCAGTATTTT	CASPRTGTSTDTQYF	TRBJ2-3	TRBV7-9	TRBD1	NA
TGTGCCAGCAGTGTGACAGGGGCAGGCTATGGCTACACCTTC	CASSVTGAGYGYTF	TRBJ1-2	TRBV27	TRBD1	NA
TGTGCCAGCATGAAAGGGGCATACGAGCAGTACTTC	CASMKGAYEQYF	TRBJ2-7	TRBV28	NA	NA
TGTGCCAGCAACCTGGGGGGCGAAAGCACAGATACGCAGTATTTT	CASNLGGESTDTQYF	TRBJ2-3	TRBV9	NA	NA
TGCAGCGTCGATGGGACTAGCGGGAGCTCCTACAATGAGCAGTTCTTC	CSVDGTSGSSYNEQFF	TRBJ2-1	TRBV29-1	TRBD2	NA
TGTGCCAGCAGCTTAACGAGTCTCGGGAGGACAGCAGAGACCCAGTACTTC	CASSLTSLGRTAETQYF	TRBJ2-5	TRBV7-6	NA	NA
TGTGCCAGCAGCTTATTAGGGAACTATGGCTACACCTTC	CASSLLGNYGYTF	TRBJ1-2	TRBV7-8	NA	NA
TGTGCCAGCGGATCCGGGGGAACCGGGGAGCTGTTTTTT	CASGSGGTGELFF	TRBJ2-2	TRBV5-4	NA	NA
TGTGCCAGCCGGACTAGCGGAGCCAGCTCCTACGAGCAGTACTTC	CASRTSGASSYEQYF	TRBJ2-7	TRBV27	TRBD2	once
TGCAGCCCGCTTAAGGGCACTGAAGCTTTCTTT	CSPLKGTEAFF	TRBJ1-1	TRBV29-1	NA	NA
TGTGCCTGGGAACCGAACACCGGGGAGCTGTTTTTT	CAWEPNTGELFF	TRBJ2-2	TRBV30	NA	NA
TGCGCCAGCAGTCAATCGGGGCGGGAGACCCAGTACTTC	CASSQSGRETQYF	TRBJ2-5	TRBV23-1	NA	NA
TGTGCCAGCAGCTTAGACGCGGCAGGGGGAAGCTCCTACAATGAGCAGTTCTTC	CASSLDAAGGSSYNEQFF	TRBJ2-1	TRBV7-6	TRBD1	NA
TGTGCCAGCAGCTCCGGGAATTTGGACATTCAGTACTTC	CASSSGNLDIQYF	TRBJ2-4	TRBV7-9	NA	NA
TGTGCCAGCAGCTCACCCAGGGGACGTCTATTCTTC	CASSSPRGRLFF	TRBJ2-1	TRBV7-9	NA	once
TGTGCCAGCAGTTTTTACGCAGGTGGTAACACCGGGGAGCTGTTTTTT	CASSFYAGGNTGELFF	TRBJ2-2	TRBV27	NA	NA
TGCGCCAGCAGCCACCCCATAAAGGACTTTTCCTACAATGAGCAGTTCTTC	CASSHPIKDFSYNEQFF	TRBJ2-1	TRBV4-1	NA	NA
TGTGCCAGCAGCTTCGTTTCCGAAAACACCGGGGAGCTGTTTTTT	CASSFVSENTGELFF	TRBJ2-2	TRBV5-6	NA	NA
TGCAGCGTTGAGGAGGGACTTAATGAGCAGTTCTTC	CSVEEGLNEQFF	TRBJ2-1	TRBV29-1	NA	NA
TGCAGCGTGGTACCGACAGGGGGCCAAAACACCGGGGAGCTGTTTTTT	CSVVPTGGQNTGELFF	TRBJ2-2	TRBV29-1	TRBD1	NA
TGTGCCACCGCCGGACAGGCTGGAAACATTCAGTACTTC	CATAGQAGNIQYF	TRBJ2-4	TRBV27	TRBD1	NA
TGTGCCACCAGCAGCGGGCCTAGGGTAAATGGCTACACCTTC	CATSSGPRVNGYTF	TRBJ1-2	TRBV15	NA	NA
TGTGCCAGCAGCCTCCCGGAGACCTACGAGCAGTACTTC	CASSLPETYEQYF	TRBJ2-7	TRBV7-2	NA	NA
TGTGCCAGCGGAACAGGAAATGAAAAACTGTTTTTT	CASGTGNEKLFF	TRBJ1-4	TRBV9	NA	NA
TGTGCCAGCAGCTTGGCCGAAAGAAGCTACGAGCAGTACTTC	CASSLAERSYEQYF	TRBJ2-7	TRBV5-4	NA	NA
TGTGCCAGCAGAGGGACAGGCACAGGGGAGACCCAGTACTTC	CASRGTGTGETQYF	TRBJ2-5	TRBV25-1	TRBD1	NA
TGCGCCAGCAGCATTGACTCGGGAGGCACCGGGGAGCTGTTTTTT	CASSIDSGGTGELFF	TRBJ2-2	TRBV5-1	TRBD2	NA
TGTGCCACCGCGATAGCGGGTAACTACAATGAGCAGTTCTTC	CATAIAGNYNEQFF	TRBJ2-1	TRBV6-5	TRBD2	NA
TGTGCCAGCAGCTTCGGGAGGGGCGCCTCCTACGAGCAGTACTTC	CASSFGRGASYEQYF	TRBJ2-7	TRBV5-4	TRBD2	NA
TGTGCCTGGAGCGGGGCGGGCTACGAGCAGTACTTC	CAWSGAGYEQYF	TRBJ2-7	TRBV30	NA	NA
TGCAGCATACAAAAGAACACTGAAGCTTTCTTT	CSIQKNTEAFF	TRBJ1-1	TRBV29-1	NA	NA
TGCAGCGTCCAAAACAGGGACTACGAGCAGTACTTC	CSVQNRDYEQYF	TRBJ2-7	TRBV29-1	NA	NA
TGCGCCAGCATCAGCGGGACTTCCCCTGGGGAGACCCAGTACTTC	CASISGTSPGETQYF	TRBJ2-5	TRBV5-1	TRBD2	NA
TGCAGCGTTGAAGATCCGTCGACAGGGAGGGTTAATGAGCAGTTCTTC	CSVEDPSTGRVNEQFF	TRBJ2-1	TRBV29-1	NA	NA
TGTGCCAGCAGTGCTATTGTCGCCGGGGAGCTGTTTTTT	CASSAIVAGELFF	TRBJ2-2	TRBV6-1	NA	NA
TGTGCCTGGAGCAGTTCCTATGGCTACACCTTC	CAWSSSYGYTF	TRBJ1-2	TRBV30	NA	NA
TGCGCCAGCAGCCAGTTGGGACTAGCGCCGACAGATACGCAGTATTTT	CASSQLGLAPTDTQYF	TRBJ2-3	TRBV4-1	TRBD2	NA
TGTGCCAGCAGCTTAGGGCCCAGGGTGGAGACCCAGTACTTC	CASSLGPRVETQYF	TRBJ2-5	TRBV11-2	NA	once
TGTGCCAGCAGCACCGGGACAGGGTTCAACGAGCAGTACTTC	CASSTGTGFNEQYF	TRBJ2-7	TRBV13	TRBD1	NA
TGTGCCAGCAGCTTAACGGGACGGGTCGAGCAGTACTTC	CASSLTGRVEQYF	TRBJ2-7	TRBV7-2	NA	NA
TGCGCCAGCAAGACCGGGCCGGGAGTCACTTACAATGAGCAGTTCTTC	CASKTGPGVTYNEQFF	TRBJ2-1	TRBV4-1	NA	NA
TGTGCCTGGAGTCACCCCGACAGGTCCTTCTCTGGAAACACCATATATTTT	CAWSHPDRSFSGNTIYF	TRBJ1-3	TRBV30	NA	NA
TGTGCCAGCAGTTATGCGGGGGCCAATGAGCAGTTCTTC	CASSYAGANEQFF	TRBJ2-1	TRBV2	NA	NA
TGTGCCAGCAGGGCACAGGCGCACACTGAAGCTTTCTTT	CASRAQAHTEAFF	TRBJ1-1	TRBV6-5	NA	NA
TGTGCCAGCAGCGTAGTTGCAGGGGTTGACGAGCAGTACTTC	CASSVVAGVDEQYF	TRBJ2-7	TRBV9	NA	NA
TGTGCCAGCAGCTTAGGCGTCGCAGGCTCTCGTGGCTACACCTTC	CASSLGVAGSRGYTF	TRBJ1-2	TRBV13	NA	NA
TGTGCCATCAGTGAAGAGGGACAGGGGGCGCGGGAGCAGTACTTC	CAISEEGQGAREQYF	TRBJ2-7	TRBV10-3	TRBD1	few
TGCAGCGTTGAAGGAGAGGTCGGGGACTACGAGCAGTACTTC	CSVEGEVGDYEQYF	TRBJ2-7	TRBV29-1	NA	few
TGTGCCAGCAGTCTAGGGGGTGGTCAGCCCCAGCATTTT	CASSLGGGQPQHF	TRBJ1-5	TRBV27	NA	NA
TGTGCCAGCAGTGATAGGGAGATGCTGAACACTGAAGCTTTCTTT	CASSDREMLNTEAFF	TRBJ1-1	TRBV6-1	NA	few
TGCAGCGTTGACAGGGGCCCCAGCACAGATACGCAGTATTTT	CSVDRGPSTDTQYF	TRBJ2-3	TRBV29-1	NA	few
TGTGCCAGCAGCCAAGTTGGGGCTGAAGCTTTCTTT	CASSQVGAEAFF	TRBJ1-1	TRBV4-2	NA	once
TGTGCCAGCAGTTTCGGCCAGGGCTACGAGCAGTACTTC	CASSFGQGYEQYF	TRBJ2-7	TRBV27	NA	NA
TGTGCCAGCAGTTTATTTACCGCAGGGAAAAACATTCAGTACTTC	CASSLFTAGKNIQYF	TRBJ2-4	TRBV27	NA	NA
TGTGCCAGCAGTGAAATAGAAGGGGATGAGCAGTTCTTC	CASSEIEGDEQFF	TRBJ2-1	TRBV25-1	NA	NA
TGTGCCAGCAGCCTACCCTACTACAATGAGCAGTTCTTC	CASSLPYYNEQFF	TRBJ2-1	TRBV5-4	NA	NA